This TCR beta chain came from a study of PD-1 blockade in classical Hodgkin lymphoma. The CDR3 sequence is 15 residues long. The V and J ends lost 4 bases and 3 bases respectively, with 12 bases between them. CDR1 is SNHLY, CDR2 FYNNEI, per germline. To note about this clone: Its target is unknown.

Study-level points and caveats: Baseline diversity resembling that of newly diagnosed patients was seen in complete responders. Relapsed/refractory patients reportedly had the lowest baseline TCR diversity, below newly diagnosed patients, who were below healthy donors. Patients who began taking nivolumab under 1 year after ASCT were left out.

Indicated time point: cycle 4 day 1 (C4D1), after less than seven weeks of nivolumab. Brentuximab vedotin exposure varied, and every patient relapsed after autologous stem cell transplantation. Each best response was a complete response, a partial response or progressive disease. Produced via immunoSEQ multiplex PCR; TCRdb's table is partial and in-frame only. Among 80,000 to 95,000 clones, 83% were seen once, and the ten largest hold approximately 15%. Source: peripheral blood mononuclear cells (PBMCs), taken before the fourth cycle of nivolumab. The rearrangement links TRBV2 to TRBJ1-4; D not resolved. This receptor was taken from a human donor with classical Hodgkin lymphoma. This CDR3 reads CASSVTRAANEKLFF. In nucleotides, the CDR3 is TGTGCCAGCAGTGTCACGAGGGCAGCTAATGAAAAACTGTTTTTT.